What follows is one TCR beta chain and its context. V shed 6 bases and J shed 0 bases, with 11 bases lying between them. The germline V gene has CDR1 SNHLY and CDR2 FYNNEI. There are 15 residues in the CDR3. This specimen comes from a study of OX40 agonist ivuxolimab in advanced cancers. Clones were sequenced by immunoSEQ multiplex PCR, and TCRdb holds only the in-frame ones, with some missing. The data show more than 20,000 clones, around 80% seen once. The chain is built from TRBV2 and TRBJ2-2, with D perhaps TRBD1 (5 bases). The input for sequencing was CD4+ or CD8+ T cells sorted from blood, taken in a trial of the OX40 agonist ivuxolimab. The TCR comes from an adult with an advanced solid tumor such as melanoma, head and neck, liver or kidney cancer. DNA for the CDR3: TGTGCCAGCAGCGAAAGGGGTTCGAACACCGGGGAGCTGTTTTTT. Translation gives CASSERGSNTGELFF.